This T cell receptor beta chain was sequenced for a study of spatial heterogeneity in lung cancer. The wider study: Alpha-chain detections were consistently fewer than beta-chain detections among the sequences. Study results and caveats: Expanded tumor TCRs that were ubiquitous appeared in blood more at resection than follow-up.

This clonotype came up many times. The antigen is unknown. Germline CDR1 and CDR2: MNHNY and SVGAGI (reference sequence). V was trimmed by 2 bases and J by 0 bases, leaving 11 bases between them. The CDR3 has 15 residues. TCRdb reprocessed the 5' RACE reads via MiXCR and lists one record per CDR3 protein. Among about 38,000 distinct CDR3 sequences listed, 5.2% were seen once. Time point in this sample: sample taken at primary tumor resection. The donors comprised 70 to 85 untreated early-stage non-small cell lung cancer patients. This TCR was sampled from a female donor with early-stage non-small cell lung cancer. Sequenced material: PBMCs, taken at surgery. The V and J genes are TRBV6-6 and TRBJ2-7; D uncertain. CDR3 residues: CASSYPGSSSYEQYF. The CDR3 DNA sequence: TGTGCCAGCAGTTACCCAGGATCTAGCTCCTACGAGCAGTACTTC.